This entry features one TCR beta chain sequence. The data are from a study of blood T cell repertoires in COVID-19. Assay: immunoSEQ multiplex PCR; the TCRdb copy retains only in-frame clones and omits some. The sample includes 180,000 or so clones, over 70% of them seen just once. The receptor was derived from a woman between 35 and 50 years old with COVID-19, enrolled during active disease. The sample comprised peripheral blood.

CDR3 sequence (DNA): TGTGCCAGCAGCTCACGGGACAGGGTGGGGCAGCAGTACTTC. It yields the protein CASSSRDRVGQQYF. J is TRBJ2-7 and V is TRBV11-2; 9 bases fit TRBD1. The CDR3 has 14 amino acids. The germline gives CDR1 SGHAT, CDR2 FQNNGV. J was trimmed by 8 bases and V by 4 bases; bases with no gene match: 9. Drawing the rest from reference TRBV11-2 and TRBJ2-7, the complete variable domain is EAGVAQSPRYKIIEKRQSVAFWCNPISGHATLYWYQQILGQGPKLLIQFQNNGVVDDSQLPKDRFSAERLKGVDSTLKIQPAKLEDSAVYLCASSSRDRVGQQYFGPGTRLTVT.